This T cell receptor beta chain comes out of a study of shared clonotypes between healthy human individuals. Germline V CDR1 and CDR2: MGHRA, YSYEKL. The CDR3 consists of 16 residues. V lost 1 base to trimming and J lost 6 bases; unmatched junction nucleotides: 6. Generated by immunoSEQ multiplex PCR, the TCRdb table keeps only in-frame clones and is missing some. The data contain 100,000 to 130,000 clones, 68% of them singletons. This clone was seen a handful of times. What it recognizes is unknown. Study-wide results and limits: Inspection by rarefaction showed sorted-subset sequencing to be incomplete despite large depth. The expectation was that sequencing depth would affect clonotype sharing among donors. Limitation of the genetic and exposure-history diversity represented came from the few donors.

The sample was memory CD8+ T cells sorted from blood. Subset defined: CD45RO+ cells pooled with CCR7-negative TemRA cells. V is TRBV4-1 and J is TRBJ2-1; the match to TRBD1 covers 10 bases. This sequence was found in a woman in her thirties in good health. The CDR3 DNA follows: TGCGCCAGCAGCCAAGTTAAGGGACAGGGGTTCAATGAGCAGTTCTTC. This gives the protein CASSQVKGQGFNEQFF.